This T cell receptor (beta chain) appears in the sequencing data of a study of technical replicates of blood from several donors. Germline assignment: CDR1 MDHEN and CDR2 SYDVKM. V lost 3 bases and J lost 9; bases outside the gene matches: 7. The CDR3 spans 15 residues. Libraries were prepared by immunoSEQ multiplex PCR; TCRdb keeps only in-frame clonotypes and omits some of them. The sample has 91,000 or so clones; 95% are singletons. Input material: T cells isolated from PBMCs. The V call is TRBV28, the J call TRBJ2-1; TRBD1 agrees at 11 bases. The receptor's source is a human donor in good health. The CDR3 nucleotides read TGTGCCAGCAGTTTTCCGGACAGGGGGCTAAGTGAGCAGTTCTTC. This sequence encodes CASSFPDRGLSEQFF.